The TCR beta chain under discussion was sequenced for a study of T cells in Graves' hyperthyroidism and ophthalmopathy. On the study more broadly: Peripheral blood was secured at the point of initial diagnosis, before any treatment.

Graves' hyperthyroidism is called stable when ophthalmopathy does not progress within 18 months. Recently diagnosed hyperthyroidism of less than 2 months' duration affected patients aged 18 to 65. There were TCR beta CDR3 regions amplified from RNA transcripts. HTBI primers were used for first-round RT-PCR of the TCR CDR3. MiXCR was run by TCRdb on the multiplex PCR reads, yielding one entry per CDR3 protein. The sample lists hundreds of thousands of distinct CDR3 sequences, 38% seen once, with 8% to 9% in the top ten. Germline CDR1 is SQVTM and CDR2 is ANQGSEA. Germline trimming cut 7 bases from V and 3 bases from J; bases unmatched to any gene: 2. This CDR3 has 12 amino acids. This clonotype was observed at least ten times.

The sequence was obtained from a young man with Graves' hyperthyroidism. Sequencing was done on a sample of blood. The chain recombines TRBV29-1 with TRBJ2-5; 10 bases agree with TRBD1. Here the CDR3 reads CSAGTGEETQYF. CDR3 DNA: TGCAGCGCCGGGACAGGGGAAGAGACCCAGTACTTC.